This record concerns one T cell receptor beta chain sequence. Other nucleotide sequences in the sample specify the same CDR3. The entry originates in a study of blood T cell repertoires in COVID-19. Germline V CDR1 and CDR2: SGHRS, YFSETQ. Trimming left V 4 bases short and J 1 base short, with 9 bases between. The CDR3 runs 13 residues. Assay: immunoSEQ multiplex PCR; the TCRdb copy retains only in-frame clones and omits some. This sample carries tens of thousands of clones, approximately 89% of them seen once, and the ten largest clones take around 12%. The TCR originated in a man in his 70s with active or convalescent COVID-19. The V gene is TRBV5-1, the J gene TRBJ2-7; TRBD1 might be the D (6 bases). The specimen sequenced was peripheral blood. DNA of the CDR3: TGCGCCAGCAGCCTCGGACAGTCCTACGAGCAGTACTTC. Its translation: CASSLGQSYEQYF.